These T cell receptor beta chains were read from a single sample in a study of Graves' ophthalmopathy and Graves' hyperthyroidism. TCRdb reprocessed the multiplex PCR reads with MiXCR, giving one entry per CDR3 protein. The sample yields around 1.1 million distinct CDR3 sequences, about 35% seen once. Sequenced sample: peripheral blood or thyroid tissue (not recorded which). These receptors came from an adult man with Graves' hyperthyroidism. The CDR3 runs from the conserved cysteine through the conserved F or W. A D gene is named only where the DNA matches it firmly. Clone sizes are given selectively: once, few, many, or a class where the clone is expanded.

>TRBJ2-1|.|TRBV7-2|.
CASSLSGNEQFF
TGTGCCAGCAGCTTGAGTGGGAATGAGCAGTTCTTC
>TRBJ2-5|.|TRBV9|.
CASSPFRDNQETQYF
TGTGCCAGCAGTCCCTTCCGGGACAACCAAGAGACCCAGTACTTC
>TRBJ2-1|.|TRBV25-1|TRBD2
CASSDPSGSSWNEQFF
TGTGCCAGCAGTGACCCCAGCGGGAGTAGTTGGAATGAGCAGTTCTTC
>TRBJ2-5|many|TRBV7-2|.
CASILASGMQETQYF
TGTGCCAGCATTCTAGCATCAGGGATGCAAGAGACCCAGTACTTC
>TRBJ2-5|few|TRBV10-3|.
CASSKGQSQETQYF
TGTGCCAGCAGTAAAGGACAGTCCCAAGAGACCCAGTACTTC
>TRBJ2-5|many|TRBV10-1|.
CASSDLPQTQYF
TGCGCCAGCAGTGACTTACCCCAGACCCAGTACTTC
>TRBJ2-5|.|TRBV6-1|TRBD2
CASGGSSGEGSETQYF
TGTGCCAGCGGGGGGTCTAGCGGGGAAGGGTCGGAGACCCAGTACTTC
>TRBJ2-7|many|TRBV9|TRBD1
CASSTGQGISYEQYF
TGCGCCAGCAGCACAGGACAGGGAATCTCCTACGAGCAGTACTTC
>TRBJ1-5|.|TRBV20-1|.
CSAARGGIGQLQHF
TGCAGTGCCGCGAGGGGGGGCATCGGACAGCTCCAGCATTTT
>TRBJ1-1|many|TRBV7-9|.
CASRSEQGQLNTEAFF
TGTGCCAGCAGATCCGAACAGGGTCAACTGAACACTGAAGCTTTCTTT
>TRBJ1-6|few|TRBV25-1|.
CASHERGDSPLHF
TGTGCCAGCCACGAAAGGGGTGATTCACCCCTCCACTTT